These T cell receptor beta chains were read from a single sample in a study of CD8 T cells in Susac syndrome. MiXCR, run by TCRdb on the immunoSEQ multiplex PCR reads, gives a single entry per CDR3 protein. The table includes 160,000 or so distinct CDR3 sequences, 85% to 95% detected once. The sample consisted of CD8+ T cells from PBMCs. The receptors shown here come from a human donor with multiple sclerosis. The CDR3 runs from the conserved cysteine through the conserved F or W. D genes are given only for firm matches. Not all rows give a size; the values are once, few, many and, for expanded clones, a class.

V gene	clone size	CDR3 length	D gene	J gene	CDR3 protein	CDR3 DNA
TRBV7-8	NA	17	NA	TRBJ2-3	CASSLGEQGWRTDTQYF	TGTGCCAGCAGCTTAGGCGAACAGGGTTGGAGGACAGATACGCAGTATTTT
TRBV27	NA	15	TRBD2	TRBJ2-7	CASSPWGGNPYEQYF	TGTGCCAGCAGTCCTTGGGGGGGGAATCCCTACGAGCAGTACTTC
TRBV9	NA	14	NA	TRBJ2-1	CASSPGDFGNEQFF	TGTGCCAGCAGCCCAGGGGACTTCGGTAATGAGCAGTTCTTC
TRBV27	NA	16	TRBD1	TRBJ2-1	CASSLVGAGGPNEQFF	TGTGCCAGCAGTCTGGTCGGGGCAGGGGGCCCCAATGAGCAGTTCTTC
TRBV20-1	NA	14	TRBD2	TRBJ2-5	CSAKSGGLGETQYF	TGCAGTGCTAAAAGCGGGGGCCTGGGGGAGACCCAGTACTTC
TRBV15	NA	18	TRBD2	TRBJ2-1	CATSRTSGRFSSYNEQFF	TGTGCCACCAGCAGAACTAGCGGGAGGTTTAGCTCCTACAATGAGCAGTTCTTC
TRBV10-3	NA	16	TRBD2	TRBJ2-5	CAISESRREGGETQYF	TGTGCCATCAGTGAGTCCCGGCGGGAGGGCGGAGAGACCCAGTACTTC
TRBV11-2	once	16	NA	TRBJ2-5	CASSLVDGKTGETQYF	TGTGCCAGCAGCTTAGTGGACGGTAAAACGGGGGAGACCCAGTACTTC
TRBV24-1	NA	13	NA	TRBJ2-2	CATSGSHTGELFF	TGTGCCACCAGTGGGTCGCACACCGGGGAGCTGTTTTTT
TRBV12-3/TRBV12-4	NA	13	NA	TRBJ2-1	CASSPSWVKEQFF	TGTGCCAGCAGTCCCAGTTGGGTAAAAGAGCAGTTCTTC
TRBV5-1	NA	12	TRBD1	TRBJ2-7	CASSWTGEEQYF	TGCGCCAGCAGCTGGACAGGGGAGGAGCAGTACTTC
TRBV3-1	NA	13	NA	TRBJ2-5	CASSQGGEETQYF	TGTGCCAGCAGCCAAGGGGGCGAAGAGACCCAGTACTTC
TRBV10-3	NA	13	TRBD2	TRBJ2-1	CASRLAGRNEQFF	TGTGCCAGTAGGTTAGCGGGGCGTAATGAGCAGTTCTTC
TRBV1	NA	18	NA	TRBJ2-7	CTSSQDWVEAGGSYEQYF	TGCACCAGCAGCCAAGACTGGGTCGAAGCGGGGGGATCCTACGAGCAGTACTTC
TRBV4-2	NA	14	NA	TRBJ1-2	CASSQKPGHGGYTF	TGTGCCAGCAGCCAAAAACCGGGACATGGAGGCTACACCTTC
TRBV11-2	NA	12	NA	TRBJ2-2	CASSLGSRELFF	TGTGCCAGCAGCTTAGGGAGTCGGGAGCTGTTTTTT
TRBV19	NA	12	NA	TRBJ1-1	CATTRQNTEAFF	TGTGCCACCACTCGACAGAACACTGAAGCTTTCTTT
TRBV27	once	16	TRBD2	TRBJ2-1	CASRSTGTTYYNEQFF	TGTGCCAGCAGAAGTACCGGGACTACCTATTACAATGAGCAGTTCTTC
TRBV20-1	NA	17	TRBD2	TRBJ2-3	CSARTAGLAGRADTQYF	TGCAGTGCTCGCACCGCCGGACTAGCGGGGAGGGCAGATACGCAGTATTTT
TRBV5-1	NA	16	TRBD1	TRBJ2-1	CASSAGTGASYNEQFF	TGCGCCAGCAGCGCAGGGACAGGGGCTTCCTACAATGAGCAGTTCTTC
TRBV3-1	NA	14	NA	TRBJ2-2	CASSQEGSTGELFF	TGTGCCAGCAGCCAAGAGGGGAGCACCGGGGAGCTGTTTTTT
TRBV2	NA	15	NA	TRBJ2-7	CASRETRGYYYEQYF	TGTGCCAGCAGGGAGACACGGGGCTACTACTACGAGCAGTACTTC
TRBV5-6	NA	13	NA	TRBJ2-3	CASSFGVPDTQYF	TGTGCCAGCAGCTTTGGGGTCCCCGATACGCAGTATTTT
TRBV28	once	12	NA	TRBJ1-5	CASELGNQPQHF	TGTGCCAGCGAGCTCGGCAATCAGCCCCAGCATTTT
TRBV6-5	once	15	TRBD1	TRBJ1-1	CASTLDTGVQTEAFF	TGTGCCAGCACATTAGACACAGGGGTTCAGACTGAAGCTTTCTTT
TRBV4-1	NA	14	TRBD2	TRBJ2-7	CASSHASGSYEQYF	TGCGCCAGCAGCCATGCTAGCGGTTCCTACGAGCAGTACTTC
TRBV27	once	14	TRBD1	TRBJ1-6	CASSTGQFISPLHF	TGTGCCAGCAGTACGGGACAGTTTATTTCACCCCTCCACTTT
TRBV7-8	NA	15	NA	TRBJ2-7	CASSLERGSGYEQYF	TGTGCCAGCAGCTTAGAGAGGGGGAGTGGCTACGAGCAGTACTTC
TRBV29-1	NA	13	NA	TRBJ1-1	CSATGAPNTEAFF	TGCAGCGCAACCGGGGCCCCGAACACTGAAGCTTTCTTT
TRBV5-6	NA	11	NA	TRBJ2-1	CASSLGGYRFF	TGTGCCAGCAGCTTGGGAGGGTATCGGTTCTTC
TRBV4-1	NA	13	NA	TRBJ2-1	CASSQDTGRFPFF	TGCGCCAGCAGCCAAGATACGGGCCGGTTCCCGTTCTTC
TRBV9	NA	14	TRBD2	TRBJ2-7	CASSRGSGTHEQYF	TGTGCCAGCAGCCGGGGTAGCGGGACCCACGAGCAGTACTTC
TRBV20-1	NA	12	NA	TRBJ2-7	CSASEGLYEQYF	TGCAGTGCTTCAGAGGGGTTGTACGAGCAGTACTTC
TRBV7-9	NA	15	NA	TRBJ1-2	CASSLASSGNYGYTF	TGTGCCAGCAGCTTAGCTTCCTCGGGAAACTATGGCTACACCTTC
TRBV5-1	NA	14	NA	TRBJ2-3	CASSLVGFTDTQYF	TGCGCCAGCAGCTTGGTTGGGTTCACGGATACGCAGTATTTT
TRBV11-2	NA	14	NA	TRBJ2-7	CASSLWQGRHEQYF	TGTGCCAGCAGCTTATGGCAGGGGAGGCACGAGCAGTACTTC
TRBV4-2	NA	16	NA	TRBJ1-1	CASSQSYWGRGTEAFF	TGTGCCAGCAGCCAAAGTTACTGGGGGCGGGGCACTGAAGCTTTCTTT
TRBV2	once	10	NA	TRBJ2-4	CASSPGTQYF	TGTGCCAGCAGTCCCGGGACTCAGTACTTC
TRBV29-1	NA	15	NA	TRBJ2-1	CSVTTPSRGRNEQFF	TGCAGCGTTACCACCCCCTCGCGGGGACGCAATGAGCAGTTCTTC
TRBV4-2	few	15	NA	TRBJ2-2	CASSQDLGASGELFF	TGTGCCAGCAGCCAAGATCTTGGAGCCTCCGGGGAGCTGTTTTTT
TRBV27	NA	13	NA	TRBJ2-5	CASRPPAWETQYF	TGTGCCAGCAGGCCCCCCGCGTGGGAGACCCAGTACTTC
TRBV15	NA	13	NA	TRBJ1-5	CATSGLDGQPQHF	TGTGCCACCAGCGGTTTGGACGGTCAGCCCCAGCATTTT
TRBV30	NA	18	TRBD1	TRBJ1-3	CAWSPTGAESKTGNTIYF	TGTGCCTGGAGTCCGACAGGGGCCGAGAGCAAAACTGGAAACACCATATATTTT
TRBV27	few	13	TRBD1	TRBJ1-2	CASSLGTVNGYTF	TGTGCCAGCAGTTTAGGGACAGTTAATGGCTACACCTTC
TRBV29-1	NA	12	NA	TRBJ1-1	CSVRGGAGKAFF	TGCAGCGTCCGAGGGGGGGCTGGAAAAGCTTTCTTT
TRBV3-1	once	13	NA	TRBJ2-3	CASSLRRGNTQYF	TGTGCCAGCAGCCTGAGGAGGGGGAATACGCAGTATTTT
TRBV12-3/TRBV12-4	NA	11	NA	TRBJ1-1	CASKMNTEAFF	TGTGCCAGCAAAATGAACACTGAAGCTTTCTTT
TRBV3-1	NA	13	TRBD1	TRBJ1-4	CASSDRGSEKLFF	TGTGCCAGCAGCGACAGGGGGAGTGAAAAACTGTTTTTT
TRBV5-4	NA	13	NA	TRBJ1-5	CASSSEPTSPQHF	TGTGCCAGCAGCTCAGAGCCGACTTCGCCCCAGCATTTT
TRBV9	NA	14	NA	TRBJ2-7	CASSPQGQSYEQYF	TGTGCCAGCAGCCCTCAGGGTCAATCCTACGAGCAGTACTTC
TRBV4-1	NA	20	TRBD2	TRBJ2-2	CASSQVSGLAGAPGPGELFF	TGCGCCAGCAGCCAAGTCTCGGGGCTAGCGGGAGCCCCGGGGCCCGGGGAGCTGTTTTTT
TRBV27	NA	16	TRBD1	TRBJ2-2	CASSLVGQGNTGELFF	TGTGCCAGCAGTTTAGTGGGACAGGGTAACACCGGGGAGCTGTTTTTT
TRBV20-1	once	13	TRBD1	TRBJ1-2	CSALEQGDRGYTF	TGCAGTGCTCTGGAACAGGGGGACAGGGGCTACACCTTC
TRBV9	few	13	TRBD1	TRBJ2-1	CASSSDRGNEQFF	TGTGCCAGCAGCTCCGACAGGGGCAATGAGCAGTTCTTC